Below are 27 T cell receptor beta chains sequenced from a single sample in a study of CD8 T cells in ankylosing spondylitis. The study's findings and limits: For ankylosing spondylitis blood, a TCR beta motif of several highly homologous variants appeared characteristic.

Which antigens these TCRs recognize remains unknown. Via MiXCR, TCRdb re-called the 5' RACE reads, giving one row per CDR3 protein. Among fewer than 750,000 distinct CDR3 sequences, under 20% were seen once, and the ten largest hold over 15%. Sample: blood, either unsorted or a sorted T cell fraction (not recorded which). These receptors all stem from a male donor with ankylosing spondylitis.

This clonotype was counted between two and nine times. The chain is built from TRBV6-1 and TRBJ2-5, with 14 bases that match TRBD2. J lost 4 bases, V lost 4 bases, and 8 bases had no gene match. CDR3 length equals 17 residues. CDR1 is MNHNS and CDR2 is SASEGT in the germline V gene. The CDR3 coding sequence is TGTGCCAGCAGTGTCCTCACCGGGACTAGCGGGAGAGAGACCCAGTACTTC. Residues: CASSVLTGTSGRETQYF.

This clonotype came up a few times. DNA of the CDR3: TGCGCCAGCAGCCCTTGGACAGAGACCTACGAGCAGTACTTC. It codes for CASSPWTETYEQYF. V usage is TRBV4-1 and J usage is TRBJ2-7, with D perhaps matching TRBD1 (6 bases). The germline V gene encodes CDR1 MGHRA and CDR2 YSYEKL. This CDR3 comprises 14 residues. V gave up 4 bases and J gave up 2 bases, with 12 bases separating them.

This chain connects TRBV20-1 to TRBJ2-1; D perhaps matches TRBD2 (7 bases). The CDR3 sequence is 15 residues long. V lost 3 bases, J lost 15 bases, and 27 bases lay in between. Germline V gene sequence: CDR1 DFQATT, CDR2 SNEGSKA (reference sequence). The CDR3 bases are TGCAGTGCTAGGAGGGGGGGGATAGCCCCCGAGCGCGGGTTCTTC. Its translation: CSARRGGIAPERGFF.

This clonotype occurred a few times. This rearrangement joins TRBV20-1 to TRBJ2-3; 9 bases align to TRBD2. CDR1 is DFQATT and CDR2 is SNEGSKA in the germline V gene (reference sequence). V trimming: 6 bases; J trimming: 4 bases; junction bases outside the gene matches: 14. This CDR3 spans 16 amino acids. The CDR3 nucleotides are TGCAGTGCGTATGACCTGCGGGGGGGCAGGTCAGATACGCAGTATTTT. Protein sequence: CSAYDLRGGRSDTQYF.

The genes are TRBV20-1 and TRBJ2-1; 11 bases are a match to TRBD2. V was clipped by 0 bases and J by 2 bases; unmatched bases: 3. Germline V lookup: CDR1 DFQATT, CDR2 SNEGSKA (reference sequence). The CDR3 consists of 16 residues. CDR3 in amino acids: CSARDHSGRAYNEQFF. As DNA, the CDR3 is TGCAGTGCTAGAGACCATAGCGGGAGGGCCTACAATGAGCAGTTCTTC.

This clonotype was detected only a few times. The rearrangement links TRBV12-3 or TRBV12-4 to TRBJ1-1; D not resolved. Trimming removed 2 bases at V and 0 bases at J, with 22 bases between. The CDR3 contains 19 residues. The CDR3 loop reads CASSLTRLGGRGMNTEAFF. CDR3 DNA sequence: TGTGCCAGCAGTTTAACACGGTTAGGAGGGCGCGGGATGAACACTGAAGCTTTCTTT.

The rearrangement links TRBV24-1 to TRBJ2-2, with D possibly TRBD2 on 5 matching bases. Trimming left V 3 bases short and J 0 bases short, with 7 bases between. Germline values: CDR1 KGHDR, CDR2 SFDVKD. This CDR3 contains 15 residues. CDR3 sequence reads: CATSDAGTNTGELFF. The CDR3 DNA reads TGTGCCACCAGTGATGCGGGCACGAACACCGGGGAGCTGTTTTTT.

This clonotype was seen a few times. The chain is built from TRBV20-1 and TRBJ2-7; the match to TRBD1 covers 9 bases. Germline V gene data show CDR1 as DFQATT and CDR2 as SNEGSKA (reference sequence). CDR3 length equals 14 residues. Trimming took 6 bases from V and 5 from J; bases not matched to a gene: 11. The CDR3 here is CSAAPGQGGNEQYF. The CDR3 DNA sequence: TGCAGTGCCGCACCGGGACAGGGAGGTAACGAGCAGTACTTC.

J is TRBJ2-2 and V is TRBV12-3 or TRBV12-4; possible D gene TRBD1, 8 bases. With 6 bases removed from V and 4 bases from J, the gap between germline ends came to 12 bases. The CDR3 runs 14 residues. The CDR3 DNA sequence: TGTGCCAGCAGAAACAGGGGGGGCACCGGGGAGCTGTTTTTT. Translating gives CASRNRGGTGELFF.

The DNA for the CDR3 is TGTGCCAGCAGCAAAGCGTTGCCCAGGATTAGCACAGATACGCAGTATTTT. This encodes CASSKALPRISTDTQYF. The chain carries TRBV21-1 and TRBJ2-3. TRBV21-1 is an annotated pseudogene. The CDR3 has 17 residues.

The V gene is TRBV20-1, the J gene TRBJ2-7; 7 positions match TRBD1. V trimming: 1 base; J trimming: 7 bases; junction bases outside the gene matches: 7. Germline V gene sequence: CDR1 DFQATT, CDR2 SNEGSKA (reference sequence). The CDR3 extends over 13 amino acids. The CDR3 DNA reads TGCAGTGCTAGAGGAGGGACAGCAGTTGAGCAGTACTTC. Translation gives CSARGGTAVEQYF.

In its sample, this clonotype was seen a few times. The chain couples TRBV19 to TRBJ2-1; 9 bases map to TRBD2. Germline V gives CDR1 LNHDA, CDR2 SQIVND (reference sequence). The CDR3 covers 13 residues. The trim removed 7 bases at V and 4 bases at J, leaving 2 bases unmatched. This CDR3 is CASKLAGYNEQFF. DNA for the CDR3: TGTGCCAGTAAGCTAGCGGGGTACAATGAGCAGTTCTTC.

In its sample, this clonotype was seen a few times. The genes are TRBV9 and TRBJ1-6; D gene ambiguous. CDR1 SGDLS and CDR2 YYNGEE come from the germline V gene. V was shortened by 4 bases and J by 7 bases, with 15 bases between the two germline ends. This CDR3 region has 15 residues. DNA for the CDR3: TGTGCCAGCAGCCCCCGTGGTGGAGTCAATTCACCCCTCCACTTT. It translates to CASSPRGGVNSPLHF.

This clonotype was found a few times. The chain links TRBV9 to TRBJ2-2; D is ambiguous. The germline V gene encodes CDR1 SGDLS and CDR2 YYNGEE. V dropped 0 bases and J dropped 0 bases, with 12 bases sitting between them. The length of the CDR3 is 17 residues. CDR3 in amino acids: CASSVAIKTTNTGELFF. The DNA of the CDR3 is TGTGCCAGCAGCGTAGCCATTAAGACCACGAACACCGGGGAGCTGTTTTTT. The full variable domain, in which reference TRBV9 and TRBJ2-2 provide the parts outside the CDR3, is DSGVTQTPKHLITATGQRVTLRCSPRSGDLSVYWYQQSLDQGLQFLIQYYNGEERAKGNILERFSAQQFPDLHSELNLSSLELGDSALYFCASSVAIKTTNTGELFFGEGSRLTVL.

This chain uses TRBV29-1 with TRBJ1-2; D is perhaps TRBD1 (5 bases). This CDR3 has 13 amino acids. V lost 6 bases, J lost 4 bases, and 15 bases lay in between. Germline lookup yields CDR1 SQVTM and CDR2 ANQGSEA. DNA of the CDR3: TGCAGCGTGGCTTCTCAGGGCCTCTATGGCTACACCTTC. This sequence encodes CSVASQGLYGYTF.

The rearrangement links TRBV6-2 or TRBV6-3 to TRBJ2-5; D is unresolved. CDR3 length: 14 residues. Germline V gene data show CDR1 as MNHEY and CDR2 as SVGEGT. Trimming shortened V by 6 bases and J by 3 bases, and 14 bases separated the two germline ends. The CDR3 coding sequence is TGTGCCAGCAGCGTGACCGGCAACAAAGAGACCCAGTACTTC. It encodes CASSVTGNKETQYF.

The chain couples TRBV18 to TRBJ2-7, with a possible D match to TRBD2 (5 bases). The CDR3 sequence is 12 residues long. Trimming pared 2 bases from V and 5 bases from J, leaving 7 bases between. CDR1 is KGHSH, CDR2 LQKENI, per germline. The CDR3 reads CASSPAGDEQYF. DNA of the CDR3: TGTGCCAGCTCACCAGCCGGGGACGAGCAGTACTTC.

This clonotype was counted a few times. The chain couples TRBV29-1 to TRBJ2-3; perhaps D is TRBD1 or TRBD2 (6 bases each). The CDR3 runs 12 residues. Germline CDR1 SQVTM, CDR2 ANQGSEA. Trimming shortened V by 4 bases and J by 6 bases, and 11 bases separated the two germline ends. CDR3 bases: TGCAGCGTTGTGGGGGGCTGGGATACGCAGTATTTT. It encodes CSVVGGWDTQYF.

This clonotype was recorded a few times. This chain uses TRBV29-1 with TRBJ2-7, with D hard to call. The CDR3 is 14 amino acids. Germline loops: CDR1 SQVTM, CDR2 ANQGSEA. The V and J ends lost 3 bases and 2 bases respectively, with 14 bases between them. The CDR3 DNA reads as TGCAGCGTTGAGGTGGGCTCGCCCCCCTACGAGCAGTACTTC. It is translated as CSVEVGSPPYEQYF.

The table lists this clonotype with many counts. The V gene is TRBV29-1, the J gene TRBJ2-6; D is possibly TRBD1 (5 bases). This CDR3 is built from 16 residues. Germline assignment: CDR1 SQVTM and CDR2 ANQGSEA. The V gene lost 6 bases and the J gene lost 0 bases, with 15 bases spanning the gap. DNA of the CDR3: TGCAGCGTGCCCCCGGACACTACCTCTGGGGCCAACGTCCTGACTTTC. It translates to CSVPPDTTSGANVLTF. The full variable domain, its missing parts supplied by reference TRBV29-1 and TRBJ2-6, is SAVISQKPSRDICQRGTSLTIQCQVDSQVTMMFWYRQQPGQSLTLIATANQGSEATYESGFVIDKFPISRPNLTFSTLTVSNMSPEDSSIYLCSVPPDTTSGANVLTFGAGSRLTVL.

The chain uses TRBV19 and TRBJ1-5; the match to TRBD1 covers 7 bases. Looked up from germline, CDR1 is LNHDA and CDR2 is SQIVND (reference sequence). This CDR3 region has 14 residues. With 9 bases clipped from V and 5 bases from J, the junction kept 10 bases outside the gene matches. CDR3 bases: TGTGCCAGCCGGGGGGAGGGGGCGTATCAGCCCCAGCATTTT. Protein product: CASRGEGAYQPQHF.

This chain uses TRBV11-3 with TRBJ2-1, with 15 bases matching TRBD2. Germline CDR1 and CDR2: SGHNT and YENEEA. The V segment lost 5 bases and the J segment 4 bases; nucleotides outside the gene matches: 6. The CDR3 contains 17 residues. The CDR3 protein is CASSPGLAGGVYNEQFF. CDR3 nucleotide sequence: TGTGCCAGCAGCCCAGGACTAGCGGGAGGGGTATACAATGAGCAGTTCTTC.

The CDR3 sequence is CSASAGTSAYEQYF. Here the CDR3 DNA reads TGCAGTGCTAGCGCCGGGACCTCAGCCTACGAGCAGTACTTC. V usage is TRBV20-1 and J usage is TRBJ2-7; the D gene could be TRBD1 or TRBD2 (5 bases each). CDR1 and CDR2 from the germline V gene are DFQATT and SNEGSKA (reference sequence). The CDR3 has 14 residues. V lost 3 bases to trimming and J lost 2 bases, with 14 bases between them.

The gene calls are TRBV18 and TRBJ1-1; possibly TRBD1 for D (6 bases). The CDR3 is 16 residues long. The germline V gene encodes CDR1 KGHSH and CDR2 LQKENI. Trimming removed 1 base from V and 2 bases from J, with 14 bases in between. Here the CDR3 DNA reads TGTGCCAGCTCACCACAGTCCCTGGGGGCTAACACTGAAGCTTTCTTT. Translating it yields CASSPQSLGANTEAFF.

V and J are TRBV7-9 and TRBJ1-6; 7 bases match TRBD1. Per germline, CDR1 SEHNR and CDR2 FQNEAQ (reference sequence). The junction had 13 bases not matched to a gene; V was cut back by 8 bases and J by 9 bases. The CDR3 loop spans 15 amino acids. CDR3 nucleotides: TGTGCCAGCTCCTATCCCCAGGCAGGGGGTTCACCCCTCCACTTT. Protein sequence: CASSYPQAGGSPLHF.

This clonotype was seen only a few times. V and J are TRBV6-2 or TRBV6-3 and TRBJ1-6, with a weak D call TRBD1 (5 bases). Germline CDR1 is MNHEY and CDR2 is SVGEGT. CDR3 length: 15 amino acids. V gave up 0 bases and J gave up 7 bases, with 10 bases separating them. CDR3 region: CASSYSGRRNSPLHF. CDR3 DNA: TGTGCCAGCAGTTACTCGGGACGGCGGAATTCACCCCTCCACTTT.

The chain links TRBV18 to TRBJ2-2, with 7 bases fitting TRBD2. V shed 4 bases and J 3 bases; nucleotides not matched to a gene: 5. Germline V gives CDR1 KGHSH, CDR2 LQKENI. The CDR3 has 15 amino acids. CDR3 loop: CASSLTSLDTGELFF. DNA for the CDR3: TGTGCCAGCTCACTGACTAGCCTGGACACCGGGGAGCTGTTTTTT.